The rows below give T cell receptor beta chains drawn from one sample of a study of T cells in Graves' hyperthyroidism and ophthalmopathy. TCRdb re-derived calls from the multiplex PCR reads in MiXCR, one entry per CDR3 protein. The table includes about 400,000 distinct CDR3 sequences, about 14% detected once. Sequencing input: blood. Every receptor here comes from a woman aged 25 to 39 with Graves' ophthalmopathy. Both conserved end residues are part of each CDR3. A D gene is named only where the DNA matches it firmly. Size values are once, few and many counts, or a class for expanded clones, and some rows have none.

D gene: NA; clone size: many; J gene: TRBJ2-2; V gene: TRBV7-9; CDR3 protein: CASSSFGVNTGELFF; CDR3 DNA: TGTGCCAGCAGCTCCTTCGGGGTGAACACCGGGGAGCTGTTTTTT
D gene: NA; clone size: many; J gene: TRBJ2-2; V gene: TRBV12-3/TRBV12-4; CDR3 protein: CASSFEGVWGTGELFF; CDR3 DNA: TGTGCCAGCAGTTTTGAGGGTGTTTGGGGCACCGGGGAGCTGTTTTTT
D gene: NA; clone size: NA; J gene: TRBJ1-5; V gene: TRBV20-1; CDR3 protein: CSARDEGYSNQPQHF; CDR3 DNA: TGCAGTGCTAGAGATGAGGGTTACAGCAATCAGCCCCAGCATTTT
D gene: NA; clone size: few; J gene: TRBJ2-2; V gene: TRBV9; CDR3 protein: CASSVGNRANTGELFF; CDR3 DNA: TGTGCCAGCAGCGTAGGAAACCGCGCGAACACCGGGGAGCTGTTTTTT
D gene: TRBD2; clone size: NA; J gene: TRBJ2-3; V gene: TRBV9; CDR3 protein: CASSVLGVAGGVDTQYF; CDR3 DNA: TGTGCCAGCAGCGTCCTTGGAGTCGCGGGGGGTGTGGATACGCAGTATTTT
D gene: NA; clone size: NA; J gene: TRBJ2-5; V gene: TRBV24-1; CDR3 protein: CATSDPGKETQYF; CDR3 DNA: TGTGCCACCAGTGATCCAGGGAAGGAGACCCAGTACTTC
D gene: TRBD1; clone size: many; J gene: TRBJ1-1; V gene: TRBV20-1; CDR3 protein: CSARRTGTGVVAFF; CDR3 DNA: TGCAGTGCTAGAAGGACTGGGACAGGGGTGGTAGCTTTCTTT
D gene: NA; clone size: NA; J gene: TRBJ2-3; V gene: TRBV24-1; CDR3 protein: CATSDFDRRGTDTQYF; CDR3 DNA: TGTGCCACCAGTGATTTCGACAGGAGGGGCACAGATACGCAGTATTTT
D gene: NA; clone size: many; J gene: TRBJ2-7; V gene: TRBV4-1; CDR3 protein: CASSQDGGEQYF; CDR3 DNA: TGTGCCAGCAGCCAAGATGGTGGGGAGCAGTACTTC
D gene: NA; clone size: few; J gene: TRBJ1-5; V gene: TRBV6-1; CDR3 protein: CASSVAGSPQHF; CDR3 DNA: TGTGCCAGCAGTGTAGCAGGAAGCCCCCAGCATTTT
D gene: TRBD1; clone size: NA; J gene: TRBJ2-2; V gene: TRBV7-3; CDR3 protein: CASSLNRGAVTGELFF; CDR3 DNA: TGTGCCAGCAGCTTAAACAGGGGAGCGGTCACCGGGGAGCTGTTTTTT